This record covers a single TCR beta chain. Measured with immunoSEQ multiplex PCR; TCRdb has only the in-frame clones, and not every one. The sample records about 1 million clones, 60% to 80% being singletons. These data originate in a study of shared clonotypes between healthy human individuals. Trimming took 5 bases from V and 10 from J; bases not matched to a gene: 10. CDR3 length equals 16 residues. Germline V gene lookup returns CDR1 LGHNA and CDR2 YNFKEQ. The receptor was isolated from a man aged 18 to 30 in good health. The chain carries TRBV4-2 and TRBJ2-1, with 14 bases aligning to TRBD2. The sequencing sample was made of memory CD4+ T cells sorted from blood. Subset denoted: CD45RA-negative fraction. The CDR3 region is CASSSLTSGGAGEQFF. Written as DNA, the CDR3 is TGTGCCAGCAGCTCTCTGACTAGCGGGGGGGCTGGAGAGCAGTTCTTC.